The clone carrying this T cell receptor (beta chain) was seen only once. Looked up from germline, CDR1 is MDHEN and CDR2 is SYDVKM. Trimming took 4 bases from V and 7 from J; bases not matched to a gene: 5. This CDR3 has 14 amino acids. PCR was performed a second time for roughly 7 to 12 cycles using a sample-barcoded 5' primer and a J-beta primer mix. TCRdb processed the 5' RACE reads anew with MiXCR; each CDR3 protein has one entry. Of about 1.4 million distinct CDR3 sequences detected, roughly 64% appear once; the ten largest clones hold 5.5% to 8%. The sample belongs to a study of blood T cells in healthy people across ages.

Sequencing was performed on blood. This sequence originates from a man younger than 35 in good health. The chain recombines TRBV28 with TRBJ2-7, with 12 bases aligning to TRBD2. The CDR3 DNA sequence: TGTGCCAGCAGTTCACGACTAGCGGGAGAAGAGCAGTACTTC. Translation gives CASSSRLAGEEQYF.